Each of the 7 T cell receptor beta chains below was sequenced from the same sample in a study of T cell responses to AZD1222 COVID-19 vaccine (dated by TCRdb to about 2021). Interpreted using the paper, the time point label stands for: baseline before first vaccination. Receptor amplification or capture employed the immunoSEQ multiplex PCR assay. In TCRdb, the immuneACCESS table is reduced to in-frame sequences with V and J assigned. These tables do not hold every clone; where another copy was compared, an unresolved V gene accounts for under half, and the others remain unexplained. For this sample the table gives 130,000 or so clones, of which roughly 90% were detected only once. Around 1.6% of the sample belongs to the ten largest clones. The source was peripheral blood, collected on day 0 of AZD1222 vaccination. The receptors stem from an adult in good health.

The chain employs TRBV6-4 and TRBJ2-1, with a possible D match to TRBD1 (7 bases). V was trimmed by 3 bases and J by 7 bases, leaving 13 bases between them. The CDR3 consists of 14 residues. In germline, CDR1 is MRHNA, CDR2 SNTAGT. CDR3 in DNA: TGTGCCAGCAGTGAGGAGGGGGCAGAAAATGAGCAGTTCTTC. It specifies CASSEEGAENEQFF.

The chain uses TRBV7-3 and TRBJ1-5; no clear D gene. Germline V gene lookup returns CDR1 SGHTA and CDR2 FQGTGA. The CDR3 has 13 residues. Trimming pared 4 bases from V and 6 bases from J, leaving 10 bases between. The CDR3 is CASSSVYGQPQHF. Here the CDR3 DNA reads TGTGCCAGCAGCTCTGTTTATGGTCAGCCCCAGCATTTT.

The rearrangement joins TRBV7-8 to TRBJ2-7, with 9 bases fitting TRBD2. V lost 1 base and J lost 4; bases outside the gene matches: 5. The CDR3 consists of 15 residues. CDR1 and CDR2 from the germline V gene are SGHVS and FQNEAQ. DNA for the CDR3: TGTGCCAGCAGCTTAGAGGGCGGGGGGGCTTACGAGCAGTACTTC. Translating gives CASSLEGGGAYEQYF.

The gene calls are TRBV23-1 and TRBJ1-5; no clear D gene. TRBV23-1 carries the ORF label, with uncertain function. The CDR3 runs to 17 residues. V lost 0 bases, J lost 0 bases, and 12 bases lay in between. The CDR3 region is CASSQSKGLYSNQPQHF. The DNA for the CDR3 is TGCGCCAGCAGTCAATCGAAGGGTCTCTATAGCAATCAGCCCCAGCATTTT.

The chain has TRBV27 and TRBJ2-5; D might be TRBD1 (5 bases). Trimming took off 5 bases at V and 7 bases at J, with 8 bases between the two ends. The germline CDR1 and CDR2 sequences are MNHEY and SMNVEV (reference sequence). The CDR3 covers 11 residues. CDR3 protein: CASSAQGTQYF. CDR3 sequence (DNA): TGTGCCAGCAGTGCCCAGGGGACCCAGTACTTC.

This chain joins TRBV11-2 and TRBJ2-5; 8 bases map to TRBD1. Germline CDR1 reads SGHAT; CDR2 reads FQNNGV. J lost 7 bases, V lost 2 bases, and 6 bases had no gene match. The length of the CDR3 is 14 residues. The DNA for the CDR3 is TGTGCCAGCAGCTTACAGGGACAGGTGGCGACCCAGTACTTC. It translates to CASSLQGQVATQYF.

J is TRBJ2-1 and V is TRBV27; TRBD2 matches at 7 bases. CDR3 length: 13 amino acids. Germline V gene data show CDR1 as MNHEY and CDR2 as SMNVEV (reference sequence). V lost 11 bases and J lost 9; bases outside the gene matches: 13. The CDR3 DNA follows: TGTGCCTTCCCCCGGGGACTAAGGTTTGAGCAGTTCTTC. This sequence encodes CAFPRGLRFEQFF.